Included here is one T cell receptor (beta chain) sequence, with context. What it binds is not known. Mismatch with germline at one junction end may stem from a read error. This entry comes from a study of neurological immune-mediated disorders. TCRdb recomputed calls from the 5' RACE reads with MiXCR, one row per CDR3 protein. The table lists about 65,000 distinct CDR3 sequences, roughly 4% of them singletons. Study outcomes and limitations: Levels of TCR clonal expansion peaked in HTLV-1-associated myelopathy and reached their lowest in multiple sclerosis, under those of healthy controls.

The germline V gene has CDR1 DFQATT and CDR2 SNEGSKA (reference sequence). This CDR3 comprises 12 residues. The rearrangement links TRBV20-1 to TRBJ1-5; no clear D. The sequencing input was PBMCs. The clonotype originates from a man aged 45 to 65 with multiple sclerosis. CDR3 sequence: CSARDSNQPQNF. CDR3 nucleotide sequence: TGCAGTGCTAGAGATAGCAATCAGCCCCAGAATTTT.